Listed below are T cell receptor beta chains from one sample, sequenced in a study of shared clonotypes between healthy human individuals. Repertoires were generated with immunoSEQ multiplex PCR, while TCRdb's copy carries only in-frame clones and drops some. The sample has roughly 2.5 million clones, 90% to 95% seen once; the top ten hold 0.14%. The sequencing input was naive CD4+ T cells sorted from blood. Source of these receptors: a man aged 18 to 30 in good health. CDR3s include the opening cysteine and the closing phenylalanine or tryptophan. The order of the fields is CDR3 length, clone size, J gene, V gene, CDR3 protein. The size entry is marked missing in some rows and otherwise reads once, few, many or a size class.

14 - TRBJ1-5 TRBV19 CASSEDRGGQPQHF
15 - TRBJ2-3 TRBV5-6 CASSRLAGLTDTQYF
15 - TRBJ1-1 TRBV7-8 CASSPRQDWRTEAFF
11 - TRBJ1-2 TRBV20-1 CSASLSNGYTF
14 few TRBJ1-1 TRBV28 CASSFGTVNTEAFF
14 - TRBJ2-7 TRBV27 CASSSQDSTYEQYF
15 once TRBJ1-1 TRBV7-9 CASSPQGRGAAEAFF
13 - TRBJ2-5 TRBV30 CAWSGGQQETQYF
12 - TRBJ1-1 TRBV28 CASSPSITEAFF
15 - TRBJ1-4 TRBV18 CASSLGTRGNEKLFF
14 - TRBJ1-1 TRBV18 CASSPQGVNTEAFF
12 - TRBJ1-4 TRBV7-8 CASSFGQGLMFF
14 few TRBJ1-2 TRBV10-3 CAISPGQGLGGYTF